The source of this T cell receptor (beta chain) is a study of lymphopenia after photon versus proton radiotherapy. The CDR3 runs 14 residues. The germline gives CDR1 LNHDA, CDR2 SQIVND (reference sequence). V gave up 6 bases and J gave up 6 bases; unmatched junction bases: 5. About this clone: Antigen unknown.

Notes on the study in general: Under photons, naive T cells and diversity fell while effector/memory populations rose. Survival link was tested only in deceased patients; proton benefit remains a possibility. In patients who died, overall survival fell as post-nadir TCR diversity dropped more. Oligoclonal CD8+ Temra expansion after nadir drove photon patients' diversity drop.

Sequenced by immunoSEQ multiplex PCR; TCRdb stores in-frame clones only, minus some. The table has 35,000 to 45,000 clones, more than 75% seen once. This clonotype originated in a man aged 50 to 59 with gastric cancer. Specimen: peripheral blood, collected from a patient treated with photon-based radiotherapy. The gene calls are TRBV19 and TRBJ2-2; 9 bases line up with TRBD1. CDR3 sequence: CASSPQGAAGELFF. The CDR3 coding sequence is TGTGCCAGTAGCCCACAGGGGGCCGCCGGGGAGCTGTTTTTT.